The present entry profiles one T cell receptor beta chain with its context. CDR3 size: 16 residues. V was clipped by 0 bases and J by 4 bases, with 13 bases between them. Germline values: CDR1 LGHNA, CDR2 YSLEER. The sample comes from a study of OX40 agonist ivuxolimab in advanced cancers. Sequencing used immunoSEQ multiplex PCR; TCRdb keeps in-frame clones, though not all of them. There are more than 45,000 clones in the sample; approximately 89% occur only once, and under 4% lies in the top ten. This clonotype was obtained from an adult with an advanced solid tumor such as melanoma, head and neck, liver or kidney cancer. V is TRBV4-3 and J is TRBJ1-5; TRBD1 is a possible D gene (6 bases). The specimen was CD4+ or CD8+ T cells sorted from blood, collected in a trial of the OX40 agonist ivuxolimab. The CDR3 DNA follows: TGCGCCAGCAGCCAAGATGCGGAGGGGACAAATCAGCCCCAGCATTTT. Protein sequence: CASSQDAEGTNQPQHF.